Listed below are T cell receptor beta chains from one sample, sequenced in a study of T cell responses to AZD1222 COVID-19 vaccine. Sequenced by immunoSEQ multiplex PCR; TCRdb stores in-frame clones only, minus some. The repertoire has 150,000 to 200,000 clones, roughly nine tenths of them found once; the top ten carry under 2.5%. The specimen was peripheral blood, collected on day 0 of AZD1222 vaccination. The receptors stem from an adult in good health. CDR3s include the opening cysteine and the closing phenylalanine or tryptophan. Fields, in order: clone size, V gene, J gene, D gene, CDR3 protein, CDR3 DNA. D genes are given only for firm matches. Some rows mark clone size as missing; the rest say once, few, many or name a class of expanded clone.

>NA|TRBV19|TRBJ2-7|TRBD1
CASRPPGTGHYEQYF
TGTGCCAGTAGACCACCCGGGACAGGGCACTACGAGCAGTACTTC
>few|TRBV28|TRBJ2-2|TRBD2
CASSLWVLAGGPGELFF
TGTGCCAGCAGTTTATGGGTTCTAGCGGGAGGGCCCGGGGAGCTGTTTTTT
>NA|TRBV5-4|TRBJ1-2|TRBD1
CASSLGGALDYGYTF
TGTGCCAGCAGCTTAGGGGGCGCACTCGACTATGGCTACACCTTC
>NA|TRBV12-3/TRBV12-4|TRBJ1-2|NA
CASRTQWDGYTF
TGTGCCAGCAGAACCCAATGGGATGGCTACACCTTC
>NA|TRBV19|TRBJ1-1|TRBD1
CASRPQGFTEAFF
TGTGCCAGTAGGCCACAGGGGTTCACTGAAGCTTTCTTT
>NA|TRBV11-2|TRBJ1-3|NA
CASSHPQGSSGNTIYF
TGTGCCAGCAGCCATCCACAGGGTAGCTCTGGAAACACCATATATTTT
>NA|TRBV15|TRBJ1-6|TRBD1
CATSRVAGGNSPLHF
TGTGCCACCAGCAGAGTGGCAGGGGGGAATTCACCCCTCCACTTT
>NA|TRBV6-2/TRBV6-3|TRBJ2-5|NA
CASSSGETQYF
TGTGCCAGCAGTTCCGGGGAGACCCAGTACTTC
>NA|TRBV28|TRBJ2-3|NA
CASSPGQSWGTQYF
TGTGCCAGCAGTCCCGGACAATCATGGGGTACGCAGTATTTT
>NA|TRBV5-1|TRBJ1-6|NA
CASSNQGRVDSPLHF
TGCGCCAGCAGCAACCAGGGGCGGGTGGATTCACCCCTCCACTTT
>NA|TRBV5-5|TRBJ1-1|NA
CASSLSQGRYTEAFF
TGTGCCAGCAGCTTGTCTCAGGGACGGTACACTGAAGCTTTCTTT
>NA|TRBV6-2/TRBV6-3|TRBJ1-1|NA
CASSQYRNTEAFF
TGTGCCAGCAGTCAGTACAGAAACACTGAAGCTTTCTTT
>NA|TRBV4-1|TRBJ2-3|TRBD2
CASSRGLAGVSTDTQYF
TGCGCCAGCAGCCGTGGACTAGCGGGGGTGAGCACAGATACGCAGTATTTT
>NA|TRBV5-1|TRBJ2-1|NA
CASSLGTLLADEQFF
TGCGCCAGCAGCCTCGGGACCCTATTAGCCGATGAGCAGTTCTTC
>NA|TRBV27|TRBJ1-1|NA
CASSLFGGNTEAFF
TGTGCCAGCAGTTTATTCGGGGGGAACACTGAAGCTTTCTTT
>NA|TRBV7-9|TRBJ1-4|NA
CASSLTAPNEKLFF
TGTGCCAGCAGCTTAACAGCCCCTAATGAAAAACTGTTTTTT
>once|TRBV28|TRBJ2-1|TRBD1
CASIPPDRRYNEQFF
TGTGCCAGCATTCCCCCGGACAGGAGATACAATGAGCAGTTCTTC
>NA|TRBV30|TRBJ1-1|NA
CAWTKGKTEAFF
TGTGCCTGGACAAAGGGTAAAACTGAAGCTTTCTTT
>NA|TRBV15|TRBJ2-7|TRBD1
CATSGQGAYEQYF
TGTGCCACCTCCGGACAGGGGGCCTACGAGCAGTACTTC
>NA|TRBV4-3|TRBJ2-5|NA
CASSQGHPGRETQYF
TGCGCCAGCAGCCAGGGGCACCCCGGACGGGAGACCCAGTACTTC
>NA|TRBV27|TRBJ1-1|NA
CASSSKGKWTEAFF
TGTGCCAGCAGTTCAAAGGGGAAATGGACTGAAGCTTTCTTT
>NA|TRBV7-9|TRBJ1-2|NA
CASSSAQEGNYGYTF
TGTGCCAGCAGCTCAGCGCAAGAGGGTAACTATGGCTACACCTTC
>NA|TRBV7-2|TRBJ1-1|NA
CASSPQRGNTEAFF
TGTGCCAGCAGCCCACAGCGGGGGAACACTGAAGCTTTCTTT
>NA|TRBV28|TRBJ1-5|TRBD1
CASSFGQGLLKQPQHF
TGTGCCAGCAGTTTTGGACAGGGACTTTTGAAGCAGCCCCAGCATTTT
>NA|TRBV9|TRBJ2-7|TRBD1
CASSPGTAQTYEQYF
TGTGCCAGCAGCCCCGGGACAGCCCAAACCTACGAGCAGTACTTC
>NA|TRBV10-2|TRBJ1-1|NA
CASSESGLFEAFF
TGCGCCAGCAGTGAGTCTGGCCTCTTTGAAGCTTTCTTT
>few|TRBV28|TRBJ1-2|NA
CASSRQGDYGYTF
TGTGCCAGCAGTAGGCAGGGCGACTATGGCTACACCTTC
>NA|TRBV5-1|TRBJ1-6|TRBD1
CASSLEGQGNSPLHF
TGCGCCAGCAGCTTGGAGGGACAGGGCAATTCACCCCTCCACTTT
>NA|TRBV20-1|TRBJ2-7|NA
CSASNSLSYEQYF
TGCAGTGCTAGTAACAGTCTCTCCTACGAGCAGTACTTC
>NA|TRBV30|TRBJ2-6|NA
CAWSAYSGANVLTF
TGTGCCTGGAGTGCCTACTCTGGGGCCAACGTCCTGACTTTC
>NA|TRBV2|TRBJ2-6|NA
CASSGGVSGANVLTF
TGTGCCAGCAGCGGTGGCGTCTCTGGGGCCAACGTCCTGACTTTC
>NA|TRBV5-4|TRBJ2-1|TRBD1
CASSLDGQGHNEQFF
TGTGCCAGCAGCTTGGATGGACAGGGTCACAATGAGCAGTTCTTC
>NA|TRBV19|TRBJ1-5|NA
CASSIIGPGQPQHF
TGTGCCAGTAGTATAATAGGCCCGGGGCAGCCCCAGCATTTT
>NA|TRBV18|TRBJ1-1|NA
CASSPSDGSTEAFF
TGTGCCAGCTCACCTTCGGACGGGAGCACTGAAGCTTTCTTT
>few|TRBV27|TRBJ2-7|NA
CASSAGFYEQYF
TGTGCCAGCAGCGCGGGGTTCTACGAGCAGTACTTC
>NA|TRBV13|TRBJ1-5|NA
CASSLGPQPQHF
TGTGCCAGCAGCTTAGGCCCTCAGCCCCAGCATTTT
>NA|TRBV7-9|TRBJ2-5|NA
CASSLGGPGETQYF
TGTGCCAGCAGCCTGGGGGGGCCAGGAGAGACCCAGTACTTC
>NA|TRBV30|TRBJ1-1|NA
CAWSVSAGRRLNTEAFF
TGTGCCTGGAGTGTATCGGCGGGGCGGCGATTGAACACTGAAGCTTTCTTT
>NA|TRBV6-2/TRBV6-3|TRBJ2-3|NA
CASSKGRNTDTQYF
TGTGCCAGCAGTAAGGGACGGAACACAGATACGCAGTATTTT
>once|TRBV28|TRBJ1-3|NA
CASSLSGSQNTIYF
TGTGCCAGCAGTTTATCCGGGAGTCAAAACACCATATATTTT
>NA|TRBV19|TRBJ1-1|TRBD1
CASSIVGGTGKITEAFF
TGTGCCAGTAGTATAGTAGGGGGGACAGGGAAGATTACTGAAGCTTTCTTT
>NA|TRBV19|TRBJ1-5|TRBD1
CASSRETGGYNQPQHF
TGTGCCAGTAGTAGAGAGACAGGGGGTTACAATCAGCCCCAGCATTTT
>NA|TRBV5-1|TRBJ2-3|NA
CASSLANGGGTDTQYF
TGCGCCAGCAGCTTGGCCAATGGAGGGGGGACAGATACGCAGTATTTT
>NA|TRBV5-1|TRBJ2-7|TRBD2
CASSWSGGASPSYEQYF
TGCGCCAGCAGCTGGTCGGGAGGGGCGTCACCTTCTTACGAGCAGTACTTC
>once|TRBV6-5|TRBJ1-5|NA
CASTDSDGNQPQHF
TGTGCCAGCACCGATTCGGACGGGAATCAGCCCCAGCATTTT
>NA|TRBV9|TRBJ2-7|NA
CASSVGVSGEQYF
TGTGCCAGCAGCGTAGGAGTCTCCGGCGAGCAGTACTTC
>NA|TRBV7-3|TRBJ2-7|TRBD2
CASSPYSGSGLDEQYF
TGTGCCAGCAGCCCTTATAGCGGGAGTGGACTTGACGAGCAGTACTTC
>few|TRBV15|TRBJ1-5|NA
CATSIRVGDQPQHF
TGTGCCACTTCGATCAGGGTTGGGGATCAGCCCCAGCATTTT
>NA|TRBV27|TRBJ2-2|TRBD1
CASSFLRQGGTGELFF
TGTGCCAGCAGTTTCCTGAGACAGGGGGGCACCGGGGAGCTGTTTTTT
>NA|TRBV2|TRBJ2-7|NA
CASRTGQTYEQYF
TGTGCCAGCAGGACCGGGCAAACTTACGAGCAGTACTTC
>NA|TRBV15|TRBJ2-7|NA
CATMFGYPYEQYF
TGTGCCACCATGTTCGGGTATCCCTACGAGCAGTACTTC
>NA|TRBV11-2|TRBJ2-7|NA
CASSRVKAYEQYF
TGTGCCAGCAGCCGAGTGAAGGCCTACGAGCAGTACTTC
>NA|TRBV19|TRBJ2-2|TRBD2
CASSPLAVGLLGTGELFF
TGTGCCAGTAGCCCCTTAGCGGTGGGACTACTAGGCACCGGGGAGCTGTTTTTT